This T cell receptor (beta chain) was sequenced for a study of blood T cell repertoires in COVID-19. Study context: From T cells, B-cell-depleted T cells, or PBMCs came the material, which was cDNA or gDNA.

In the authors' methods: Amplification from reference gene primers served as the basis for estimated nucleated cell counts. Assay used: immunoSEQ multiplex PCR; TCRdb lists only in-frame clones, some missing. V and J calls and clone size are copied from that table; D and trimming were computed from the DNA. The table has some 220,000 clones, around 84% seen once. The clonotype was recovered from a woman aged 55-70 years who had recovered from COVID-19. Sequenced: peripheral blood.

For the CDR3, the DNA is TGTGCCAGTAGTAAAGCCCGGGCAGGGTACAATGAGCAGTTCTTC. This translates into CASSKARAGYNEQFF. V usage is TRBV19 and J usage is TRBJ2-1; a weak D match, TRBD1 (5 bases). Germline CDR1 reads LNHDA; CDR2 reads SQIVND (reference sequence). Trimming stripped 4 bases from V and 4 bases from J, with 14 bases between. This CDR3 is built from 15 residues.